The 11 T cell receptor beta chains below all came from one sample that was sequenced in a study of blood T cell repertoires in COVID-19. Some clones are missing from TCRdb's copy, which holds only in-frame ones; the method was immunoSEQ multiplex PCR. The sample lists roughly 180,000 clones; approximately 77% were seen once. The material sequenced was PBMCs or T cells enriched from blood (not recorded which). The receptors here all came from a man in his sixties who had recovered from COVID-19.

The genes are TRBV10-3 and TRBJ2-5; 11 nucleotides line up with TRBD2. Germline V gives CDR1 ENHRY, CDR2 SYGVKD. J was trimmed by 4 bases and V by 5 bases; bases with no gene match: 3. The CDR3 consists of 14 residues. CDR3 coding DNA: TGTGCCATCAGTTTAGCGGGAGGGAGAGAGACCCAGTACTTC. It encodes CAISLAGGRETQYF.

The V gene is TRBV19, the J gene TRBJ2-3; a weak D match, TRBD1 (6 bases). V was trimmed by 5 bases and J by 4 bases, leaving 19 bases between them. Per the germline V gene, CDR1 is LNHDA and CDR2 is SQIVND (reference sequence). This CDR3 region has 16 residues. The CDR3 DNA reads as TGTGCCAGTAGTGCCCTCAGCCCGGGACATCCAGATACGCAGTATTTT. It translates to CASSALSPGHPDTQYF.

The J gene is TRBJ2-5, the V gene TRBV28; D remains ambiguous. The V gene's germline CDR1 is MDHEN and CDR2 SYDVKM. The CDR3 covers 12 residues. V was trimmed by 1 base and J by 3 bases, leaving 3 bases between them. The chain's CDR3 is CASSLFKETQYF. DNA for the CDR3: TGTGCCAGCAGTTTATTCAAAGAGACCCAGTACTTC.

The rearrangement uses TRBV28 and TRBJ2-5, with 13 nucleotides matching TRBD2. Germline V lookup: CDR1 MDHEN, CDR2 SYDVKM. V was pared by 3 bases and J by 1 base, with 17 bases of the junction left unmatched. This CDR3 region has 21 residues. CDR3 region: CASSLSPLAGGLLKLQETQYF. For the CDR3, the DNA is TGTGCCAGCAGTTTGTCCCCACTAGCGGGAGGGCTTCTTAAGCTCCAAGAGACCCAGTACTTC.

J is TRBJ2-5 and V is TRBV6-5, with D tentatively TRBD2 (6 bases). In germline, CDR1 is MNHEY, CDR2 SVGAGI. The CDR3 is 13 residues long. The V and J ends lost 7 bases and 3 bases respectively, with 12 bases between them. The CDR3: CASMAGGKETQYF. CDR3 bases: TGTGCCAGCATGGCGGGCGGGAAAGAGACCCAGTACTTC.

This clone was observed a few times. The chain uses TRBV2 and TRBJ1-4; 9 bases are shared with TRBD1. The V and J ends lost 6 bases and 0 bases, in that order; junction bases with no gene match: 8. Germline CDR1 and CDR2: SNHLY and FYNNEI. This CDR3 comprises 17 residues. The CDR3 protein is CASRDRGISTTNEKLFF. CDR3 bases: TGTGCCAGCAGGGACAGGGGCATTTCGACAACTAATGAAAAACTGTTTTTT.

V and J are TRBV5-1 and TRBJ2-3; D perhaps matches TRBD2 (5 bases). The V end lost 0 bases, the J end lost 5 bases, and 10 bases lay between the germline ends. The length of the CDR3 is 14 residues. Germline loops: CDR1 SGHRS, CDR2 YFSETQ. The CDR3 is CASSLAAGKDTQYF. The DNA of the CDR3 is TGCGCCAGCAGCTTGGCAGCCGGGAAAGATACGCAGTATTTT.

This chain uses TRBV20-1 with TRBJ1-2, with no clear D. The CDR3 is 12 residues long. The V and J ends lost 3 bases and 10 bases respectively, with 15 bases between them. Germline assignment: CDR1 DFQATT and CDR2 SNEGSKA (reference sequence). This CDR3 reads CSASFALGDYTF. For the CDR3, the DNA is TGCAGTGCTAGTTTCGCCCTCGGTGACTACACCTTC.

The rearrangement links TRBV2 to TRBJ2-7; D perhaps matches TRBD2 (6 bases). CDR3 length equals 13 residues. With 7 bases removed from V and 12 bases from J, the gap between germline ends came to 22 bases. Germline assignment: CDR1 SNHLY and CDR2 FYNNEI. The CDR3 region is CASIRPGTGVGYF. As DNA, the CDR3 is TGTGCCAGCATCCGTCCCGGGACTGGAGTGGGGTACTTC.

The genes are TRBV19 and TRBJ1-2; D not resolved. CDR1 is LNHDA and CDR2 is SQIVND in the germline V gene (reference sequence). The CDR3 has 16 amino acids. The ends were cut back, 5 bases at V and 0 bases at J, with 16 bases in the middle. The CDR3 sequence is CASSLLASFTNYGYTF. The CDR3 coding sequence is TGTGCCAGTAGTCTGCTAGCCTCCTTCACTAACTATGGCTACACCTTC.

This CDR3 reads CASSMDRGGNEQFF. CDR3 nucleotides: TGTGCCAGTAGTATGGACAGGGGGGGAAATGAGCAGTTCTTC. The chain carries TRBV19 and TRBJ2-1; 10 positions agree with TRBD1. This CDR3 has 14 amino acids. J lost 7 bases, V lost 3 bases, and 3 bases had no gene match. Germline CDR1 is LNHDA and CDR2 is SQIVND (reference sequence).